This TCR beta chain was sequenced during a study of human T cells and chemical hapten exposure. Turning to the study itself: Minor volume differences among pooled libraries chiefly drove per-sample TCR yield variation. Regarding the study as a whole: TCRs at high frequency, those above 1 in 1000, did not change with DPC sensitization.

Time point specified: healthy volunteer bleed at 6 weeks. Unfractionated whole blood yielded total RNA. Library preparation tagged each individual cDNA molecule with a unique molecular identifier. As originally analysed: Samples held a median of roughly 100,000 TCRs, range about 20,000–690,600. TCRdb passed the RACE reads through MiXCR, listing each CDR3 protein once. These V and J calls originate from TCRdb's pipeline instead of the authors' own analysis. The profile shows more than 35,000 distinct CDR3 sequences, 3.5% to 4% of them singletons. This clonotype was counted at least ten times. Antigen specificity is unknown. The clonotype was recovered from a human donor in good health. Some clones in this sample may be carry-over from other donors' samples. The sequencing sample was made of whole blood.

The CDR3 DNA follows: TGTGCCAGCAGCTATCATTATTCACCCCTCCACTTT. Protein product: CASSYHYSPLHF. The gene calls are TRBV7-9 and TRBJ1-6; D unresolved. V lost 4 bases and J lost 8, with 6 bases in between. CDR3 length: 12 residues. Germline V gives CDR1 SEHNR, CDR2 FQNEAQ (reference sequence).